Following are 13 T cell receptor beta chains from one sample sequenced in a study of T-cell reconstitution after alpha-beta-depleted transplantation in children. Unique molecular identifiers were built into the TCRbeta library. TCRdb fed the PCR reads into MiXCR, producing one record per CDR3 protein. The sample yields 490,000 or so distinct CDR3 sequences, around 13% seen once. The specimen was PBMCs from the stem cell graft donor, collected from the stem cell graft. Source of these receptors: a human donor who donated a stem cell graft to a child with combined immunodeficiency.

This clonotype was found many times. The V and J genes are TRBV7-9 and TRBJ2-7; D not resolved. CDR3 size: 12 residues. Between the trimmed V and J ends, which lost 5 bases and 7 bases, there was a span of 12 bases. The germline CDR1 and CDR2 sequences are SEHNR and FQNEAQ (reference sequence). This chain's CDR3 is CASSARPEEQYF. CDR3 bases: TGTGCCAGCAGCGCCCGACCGGAGGAGCAGTACTTC.

This clonotype was observed many times. The J gene is TRBJ1-1, the V gene TRBV5-1; TRBD1 might be the D (6 bases). The CDR3 consists of 17 residues. The V and J ends lost 0 bases and 0 bases respectively, with 15 bases between them. Germline assignment: CDR1 SGHRS and CDR2 YFSETQ. CDR3 residues: CASSLGPEGVMNTEAFF. DNA for the CDR3: TGCGCCAGCAGCTTGGGCCCGGAGGGGGTAATGAACACTGAAGCTTTCTTT. The variable domain in full, with the rest retrieved from reference TRBV5-1 and TRBJ1-1, is KAGVTQTPRYLIKTRGQQVTLSCSPISGHRSVSWYQQTPGQGLQFLFEYFSETQRNKGNFPGRFSGRQFSNSRSEMNVSTLELGDSALYLCASSLGPEGVMNTEAFFGQGTRLTVV.

Many counts were recorded for this clonotype. This chain links TRBV12-3 or TRBV12-4 with TRBJ2-3; 8 positions agree with TRBD2. J was trimmed by 3 bases and V by 6 bases; bases with no gene match: 5. The CDR3 spans 14 residues. The CDR3 here is CASSLGGRTDTQYF. As DNA, the CDR3 is TGTGCCAGCAGCCTAGGCGGGAGGACAGATACGCAGTATTTT.

A word on this clonotype: A much more abundant neighbour one base away suggests this may be a read error. This chain connects TRBV6-2 or TRBV6-3 to TRBJ1-1; D not certain. Between the trimmed V and J ends, which lost 2 bases and 8 bases, there was a span of 6 bases. This CDR3 region has 11 residues. Germline values: CDR1 MNHEY, CDR2 SVGEGT. The CDR3 here is CASSYPGEAFF. The CDR3 nucleotides read TGTGCCAGCAGTTACCCCGGGGAAGCTTTCTTT.

This clonotype was counted ten times or more. The J gene is TRBJ2-5, the V gene TRBV6-5; TRBD2 is a possible D gene (5 bases). This CDR3 has 13 amino acids. Germline values: CDR1 MNHEY, CDR2 SVGAGI. V shed 2 bases and J shed 5 bases, with 9 bases lying between them. CDR3 coding DNA: TGTGCCAGCAGTTACCGGGGTAGGGAGACCCAGTACTTC. Its protein is CASSYRGRETQYF.

This clonotype was seen only a few times. The chain carries TRBV24-1 and TRBJ1-4; unclear D gene. V was pared by 3 bases and J by 5 bases, with 3 bases between. The CDR3 has 12 residues. From germline, CDR1 is KGHDR and CDR2 SFDVKD. The CDR3 loop reads CATSDTNEKLFF. CDR3 DNA: TGTGCCACCAGTGATACAAATGAAAAACTGTTTTTT.

A few counts support this clonotype. J is TRBJ1-3 and V is TRBV6-1; D may be TRBD1 (6 bases). Germline assignment: CDR1 MNHNS and CDR2 SASEGT. Trimming took off 6 bases at V and 3 bases at J, with 15 bases between the two ends. The CDR3 totals 15 residues. CDR3 in amino acids: CASSPYREVGNTIYF. CDR3 DNA sequence: TGTGCCAGCAGCCCTTACAGGGAGGTTGGAAACACCATATATTTT.

This clonotype showed up just a few times. J is TRBJ1-2 and V is TRBV12-3 or TRBV12-4, with D unresolved. CDR3 length: 14 amino acids. V lost 0 bases to trimming and J lost 5 bases, with 10 bases between them. The DNA for the CDR3 is TGTGCCAGCAGTTTAGCGTGGAGCCTATATGGCTACACCTTC. Its protein is CASSLAWSLYGYTF.

This chain joins TRBV5-1 and TRBJ1-2; the D gene is possibly TRBD1 (6 bases). The germline V gene encodes CDR1 SGHRS and CDR2 YFSETQ. Trimming removed 4 bases from V and 8 bases from J, with 18 bases in between. The CDR3 consists of 14 residues. CDR3 protein: CASSPPVGAHGYTF. The CDR3 bases are TGCGCCAGCAGCCCCCCGGTGGGGGCGCACGGCTACACCTTC. The variable domain in full, with the rest retrieved from reference TRBV5-1 and TRBJ1-2, is KAGVTQTPRYLIKTRGQQVTLSCSPISGHRSVSWYQQTPGQGLQFLFEYFSETQRNKGNFPGRFSGRQFSNSRSEMNVSTLELGDSALYLCASSPPVGAHGYTFGSGTRLTVV.

This clonotype was seen more than once but under ten times. The chain links TRBV27 to TRBJ2-3, with a possible D match to TRBD2 (6 bases). This CDR3 spans 16 amino acids. Trimming removed 5 bases from V and 0 bases from J, with 15 bases in between. Per germline, CDR1 MNHEY and CDR2 SMNVEV (reference sequence). The CDR3 DNA reads TGTGCCAGCAGTCCCGTCCGGGGAGGAAGCACAGATACGCAGTATTTT. As protein: CASSPVRGGSTDTQYF.

The rearrangement links TRBV29-1 to TRBJ2-7; TRBD2 is a possible D gene (5 bases). V dropped 6 bases and J dropped 2 bases, with 8 bases sitting between them. Germline values: CDR1 SQVTM, CDR2 ANQGSEA. The CDR3 is 11 residues long. This CDR3 is CSVPGTYEQYF. The CDR3 nucleotides are TGCAGCGTCCCGGGGACCTACGAGCAGTACTTC.

This clonotype was picked up a small number of times. The CDR3 DNA reads as TGTGCCACCAGTGACCCGGGACTAGGGGCGCAAGAGACCCAGTACTTC. Translation gives CATSDPGLGAQETQYF. V and J are TRBV24-1 and TRBJ2-5; 8 bases line up with TRBD2. The germline V gene has CDR1 KGHDR and CDR2 SFDVKD. This CDR3 is 16 amino acids long. Trimming removed 4 bases from V and 2 bases from J; junction bases left unmatched: 8.

This clonotype has ten or more counts. The rearrangement joins TRBV27 to TRBJ1-4; D gene uncertain. This CDR3 contains 13 residues. Germline V gives CDR1 MNHEY, CDR2 SMNVEV (reference sequence). The V end was cut by 5 bases, the J end by 7 bases, with 11 bases between. The DNA for the CDR3 is TGTGCCAGCAGTCTGATCGGGCGTGAAAAACTGTTTTTT. Encoded protein: CASSLIGREKLFF.